The 30 T cell receptor beta chains given below trace back to one sample, sequenced in a study of CD8+ T cells in alopecia areata. The treatment: oral pan-JAK inhibitor, 5-10 mg twice daily. Sequencing templates came from extracted RNA that was reverse transcribed into cDNA. The data were produced by immunoSEQ multiplex PCR, yet TCRdb's version contains in-frame clones alone and is incomplete. This sample carries around 180,000 clones, 60% of them seen once, and the ten largest clones take approximately 0.97%. The specimen comprised CD4+ T cells sorted from blood, sampled at week 24, from a patient treated with tofacitinib. These receptors were collected from a human donor with alopecia areata.

The chain joins TRBV19 to TRBJ2-7; D is perhaps TRBD2 (5 bases). Germline CDR1 reads LNHDA; CDR2 reads SQIVND (reference sequence). This CDR3 has 13 residues. Deletions cut 3 bases from V and 2 bases from J, with 8 bases between. The DNA of the CDR3 is TGTGCCAGTAGTATTGCGGAGGCCTACGAGCAGTACTTC. This sequence encodes CASSIAEAYEQYF.

The chain carries TRBV5-4 and TRBJ2-1; D remains ambiguous. The CDR3 totals 11 residues. V lost 4 bases and J 4 bases, leaving 3 bases between the germline ends. Germline V CDR1 and CDR2: SGHNT, YYREEE (reference sequence). The CDR3 loop reads CASSTYNEQFF. The CDR3 region has the DNA TGTGCCAGCAGCACATACAATGAGCAGTTCTTC. The variable domain in full, with the rest retrieved from reference TRBV5-4 and TRBJ2-1, is ETGVTQSPTHLIKTRGQQVTLRCSSQSGHNTVSWYQQALGQGPQFIFQYYREEENGRGNFPPRFSGLQFPNYSSELNVNALELDDSALYLCASSTYNEQFFGPGTRLTVL.

This chain joins TRBV18 and TRBJ2-7, with D perhaps TRBD1 (6 bases). Germline loops: CDR1 KGHSH, CDR2 LQKENI. This CDR3 has 12 residues. V lost 3 bases to trimming and J lost 7 bases, with 10 bases between them. The CDR3 loop reads CASSPGAWEQYF. The CDR3 nucleotides read TGTGCCAGCTCACCGGGGGCCTGGGAGCAGTACTTC.

The V and J genes are TRBV6-1 and TRBJ2-4; D perhaps matches TRBD1 (6 bases). The V end lost 3 bases, the J end lost 2 bases, and 11 bases lay between the germline ends. CDR3 length: 15 amino acids. Germline V CDR1 and CDR2: MNHNS, SASEGT. As DNA, the CDR3 is TGTGCCAGCAGTGAGTACAGGGAGTCCAAAAACATTCAGTACTTC. This encodes CASSEYRESKNIQYF.

V is TRBV6-1 and J is TRBJ1-1, with TRBD1 as a possible D gene (5 bases). The CDR3 has 19 residues. Trimming pared 1 base from V and 1 base from J, leaving 22 bases between. The germline V gene encodes CDR1 MNHNS and CDR2 SASEGT. Here the CDR3 DNA reads TGTGCCAGCAGTGAAGGCGTCGGGCCAGGGATGTATGGGAACACTGAAGCTTTCTTT. Translation: CASSEGVGPGMYGNTEAFF.

The chain has TRBV6-5 and TRBJ2-5; D may correspond to TRBD1 or TRBD2 (6 bases each). This CDR3 comprises 14 residues. Trimming took 6 bases from V and 8 from J, leaving 19 bases between them. Per the germline V gene, CDR1 is MNHEY and CDR2 is SVGAGI. CDR3 sequence: CASSTGLGGDTQYF. The CDR3 region has the DNA TGTGCCAGCAGCACCGGCCTCGGGGGCGACACCCAGTACTTC.

The chain couples TRBV19 to TRBJ1-2; D gene uncertain. Germline V lookup: CDR1 LNHDA, CDR2 SQIVND (reference sequence). This CDR3 is built from 12 residues. The V and J ends lost 3 bases and 3 bases respectively, with 5 bases between them. The chain's CDR3 is CASSMRDYGYTF. The CDR3 DNA is TGTGCCAGTAGTATGAGGGACTATGGCTACACCTTC.

The chain recombines TRBV30 with TRBJ1-1, with D perhaps matching TRBD1 (6 bases). With 0 bases removed from V and 0 bases from J, the gap between germline ends came to 17 bases. This CDR3 region has 17 residues. Germline CDR1 reads GTSNPN; CDR2 reads SVGIG (reference sequence). The CDR3 nucleotides are TGTGCCTGGAGTGTTCTGAGACTAGGACAGCTGAACACTGAAGCTTTCTTT. It specifies CAWSVLRLGQLNTEAFF.

Only a few counts were recorded for this clone. The rearrangement joins TRBV29-1 to TRBJ1-2; D is perhaps TRBD1 (5 bases). Trimming left V 5 bases short and J 2 bases short, with 21 bases between. This CDR3 is 16 amino acids long. CDR1 and CDR2 from the germline V gene are SQVTM and ANQGSEA. CDR3 DNA: TGCAGCGTTATTATCCTCGCAGGGACGGACAACTATGGCTACACCTTC. This encodes CSVIILAGTDNYGYTF. The whole variable domain, filled in from reference TRBV29-1 and TRBJ1-2, reads SAVISQKPSRDICQRGTSLTIQCQVDSQVTMMFWYRQQPGQSLTLIATANQGSEATYESGFVIDKFPISRPNLTFSTLTVSNMSPEDSSIYLCSVIILAGTDNYGYTFGSGTRLTVV.

J is TRBJ2-1 and V is TRBV5-1, with a tentative D call TRBD1 (5 bases). V was clipped by 0 bases and J by 9 bases, with 16 bases between them. The CDR3 is made up of 15 amino acids. The germline gives CDR1 SGHRS, CDR2 YFSETQ. CDR3 DNA sequence: TGCGCCAGCAGCTTGGCCGAGCCGGGCCAGGGTGAGCAGTTCTTC. As protein: CASSLAEPGQGEQFF.

The V gene is TRBV12-5, the J gene TRBJ2-5, with 7 bases identical to TRBD1. The CDR3 totals 14 residues. Unmatched junction bases numbered 5, after V lost 3 bases and J lost 4 bases. Germline assignment: CDR1 LGHNT and CDR2 FRNRAP. CDR3 nucleotide sequence: TGTGCTAGTGGTTTCATGACAGGGCGAGAGACCCAGTACTTC. Encoded protein: CASGFMTGRETQYF.

The rearrangement joins TRBV18 to TRBJ2-7, with 8 bases identical to TRBD1. Germline-derived CDR1 and CDR2 are KGHSH and LQKENI. The CDR3 extends over 14 amino acids. V shed 2 bases and J 6 bases; nucleotides not matched to a gene: 6. CDR3: CASSPKQGAIEQYF. CDR3 DNA sequence: TGTGCCAGCTCACCAAAGCAGGGGGCTATCGAGCAGTACTTC. The full variable domain, in which reference TRBV18 and TRBJ2-7 provide the parts outside the CDR3, is NAGVMQNPRHLVRRRGQEARLRCSPMKGHSHVYWYRQLPEEGLKFMVYLQKENIIDESGMPKERFSAEFPKEGPSILRIQQVVRGDSAAYFCASSPKQGAIEQYFGPGTRLTVT.

This clone was observed a handful of times. V is TRBV29-1 and J is TRBJ2-5, with a possible D match to TRBD1 (5 bases). Trimming took off 4 bases at V and 1 base at J, with 10 bases between the two ends. The CDR3 is 13 residues long. The germline CDR1 and CDR2 sequences are SQVTM and ANQGSEA. The CDR3 here is CSVGSGPQETQYF. The CDR3 bases are TGCAGCGTTGGCTCAGGGCCCCAAGAGACCCAGTACTTC. Combining the CDR3 with reference TRBV29-1 and TRBJ2-5 gives the whole variable domain SAVISQKPSRDICQRGTSLTIQCQVDSQVTMMFWYRQQPGQSLTLIATANQGSEATYESGFVIDKFPISRPNLTFSTLTVSNMSPEDSSIYLCSVGSGPQETQYFGPGTRLLVL.

This chain links TRBV6-5 with TRBJ1-5; D gene unclear. Trimming pared 0 bases from V and 9 bases from J, leaving 12 bases between. This CDR3 spans 14 amino acids. Germline loops: CDR1 MNHEY, CDR2 SVGAGI. The CDR3 coding sequence is TGTGCCAGCAGTTACTCTGCGGGGATCCGGCCCCAGCATTTT. Protein: CASSYSAGIRPQHF.

This chain connects TRBV29-1 to TRBJ2-1; D may be TRBD2 (7 bases). Trimming removed 5 bases at V and 6 bases at J, with 14 bases between. This CDR3 spans 13 amino acids. Germline loops: CDR1 SQVTM, CDR2 ANQGSEA. CDR3 in amino acids: CSVRGGLANEQFF. As DNA, the CDR3 is TGCAGCGTTAGGGGGGGCCTTGCCAATGAGCAGTTCTTC.

The CDR3: CASSQEGPAEYGYTF. The CDR3 DNA is TGCGCCAGCAGCCAAGAGGGGCCCGCGGAGTATGGCTACACCTTC. The J gene is TRBJ1-2, the V gene TRBV4-3; TRBD1 is a possible D gene (5 bases). Germline V gene data show CDR1 as LGHNA and CDR2 as YSLEER. V was trimmed by 0 bases and J by 5 bases, leaving 13 bases between them. There are 15 residues in the CDR3.

The rearrangement links TRBV29-1 to TRBJ1-1; the D is unclear. CDR1 and CDR2 from the germline V gene are SQVTM and ANQGSEA. V was clipped by 5 bases and J by 0 bases, with 10 bases between them. The CDR3 has 13 amino acids. Here the CDR3 reads CSVSTAMNTEAFF. CDR3 coding DNA: TGCAGCGTTTCAACGGCCATGAACACTGAAGCTTTCTTT.

V usage is TRBV6-1 and J usage is TRBJ2-7; 9 nucleotides match TRBD1. Germline CDR1 MNHNS, CDR2 SASEGT. The V gene end was trimmed by 6 bases and the J gene end by 5 bases; junction bases not matched to a gene: 5. CDR3 length equals 13 residues. The chain's CDR3 is CASSRDRVDEQYF. In nucleotides, the CDR3 is TGTGCCAGCAGCCGGGACAGGGTTGACGAGCAGTACTTC.

This clone was seen only a few times. The genes are TRBV27 and TRBJ2-1; 11 positions agree with TRBD2. CDR3 length: 15 residues. The V segment lost 4 bases and the J segment 7 bases; nucleotides outside the gene matches: 6. Germline CDR1 MNHEY, CDR2 SMNVEV (reference sequence). This CDR3 reads CASSYLAGGGNEQFF. The DNA of the CDR3 is TGTGCCAGCAGTTACCTAGCGGGGGGAGGGAATGAGCAGTTCTTC.

This chain connects TRBV29-1 to TRBJ2-7; 8 bases are shared with TRBD1. Germline CDR1 reads SQVTM; CDR2 reads ANQGSEA. The CDR3 has 15 amino acids. With 5 bases clipped from V and 7 bases from J, the junction kept 16 bases outside the gene matches. CDR3 bases: TGCAGCGTTACCAACCTGGGCAGGGGGCAGGGAGAGCAGTACTTC. It translates to CSVTNLGRGQGEQYF.

The chain links TRBV29-1 to TRBJ1-3; 7 bases are shared with TRBD1. CDR1 is SQVTM, CDR2 ANQGSEA, per germline. CDR3 size: 13 residues. V lost 6 bases to trimming and J lost 2 bases; unmatched junction nucleotides: 4. Here the CDR3 reads CSVVRGAGNTIYF. DNA for the CDR3: TGCAGCGTCGTCAGGGGGGCTGGAAACACCATATATTTT.

The DNA of the CDR3 is TGCAGCGTTCTCCTATGGGACACTGAAGCTTTCTTT. Its translation: CSVLLWDTEAFF. The chain links TRBV29-1 to TRBJ1-1; D is undetermined. V dropped 5 bases and J dropped 3 bases, with 10 bases sitting between them. CDR3 length equals 12 residues. Germline CDR1 SQVTM, CDR2 ANQGSEA.

This sequence joins TRBV29-1 and TRBJ1-1; unclear D gene. The CDR3 extends over 10 amino acids. Germline CDR1 reads SQVTM; CDR2 reads ANQGSEA. With 3 bases removed from V and 8 bases from J, the gap between germline ends came to 7 bases. The CDR3 is CSVEAREAFF. DNA for the CDR3: TGCAGCGTTGAGGCGCGAGAAGCTTTCTTT.

The rearrangement links TRBV2 to TRBJ2-1; D is uncertain. The germline V gene encodes CDR1 SNHLY and CDR2 FYNNEI. V dropped 4 bases and J dropped 4 bases, with 11 bases sitting between them. There are 14 residues in the CDR3. The CDR3 region has the DNA TGTGCCAGCAGTGTAAACGGTGTATACAATGAGCAGTTCTTC. Translated, it gives CASSVNGVYNEQFF. Variable domain in full (rest from reference TRBV2 and TRBJ2-1): EPEVTQTPSHQVTQMGQEVILRCVPISNHLYFYWYRQILGQKVEFLVSFYNNEISEKSEIFDDQFSVERPDGSNFTLKIRSTKLEDSAMYFCASSVNGVYNEQFFGPGTRLTVL.

The chain employs TRBV2 and TRBJ1-4; perhaps TRBD1 as D (6 bases). This CDR3 contains 15 residues. From germline, CDR1 is SNHLY and CDR2 FYNNEI. Trimming took 5 bases from V and 0 from J, leaving 10 bases between them. CDR3 in amino acids: CASSSDSATNEKLFF. DNA for the CDR3: TGTGCCAGCAGTTCGGACAGCGCAACTAATGAAAAACTGTTTTTT.

CDR3 protein: CASSLEGRTSYNEQFF. For the CDR3, the DNA is TGTGCCAGCAGCTTAGAAGGCCGGACTAGTTACAATGAGCAGTTCTTC. V gene TRBV11-2 combines with J gene TRBJ2-1, with TRBD2 matching 7 bases. Germline CDR1 reads SGHAT; CDR2 reads FQNNGV. Losses at the gene ends were 0 bases for V and 4 bases for J; bases not matched to a gene: 6. CDR3 size: 16 residues. Full variable domain (remainder filled in from reference TRBV11-2 and TRBJ2-1): EAGVAQSPRYKIIEKRQSVAFWCNPISGHATLYWYQQILGQGPKLLIQFQNNGVVDDSQLPKDRFSAERLKGVDSTLKIQPAKLEDSAVYLCASSLEGRTSYNEQFFGPGTRLTVL.

The V and J genes are TRBV9 and TRBJ1-2, with 8 bases matching TRBD1. With V trimmed by 2 bases and J by 3 bases, 3 bases remained unmatched. Germline lookup yields CDR1 SGDLS and CDR2 YYNGEE. The CDR3 sequence is 14 residues long. The CDR3 DNA reads TGTGCCAGCAGCGTCTCGGACAGGGACTATGGCTACACCTTC. Protein sequence: CASSVSDRDYGYTF.

The chain uses TRBV19 and TRBJ2-2; D perhaps matches TRBD1 (7 bases). Germline V CDR1 and CDR2: LNHDA, SQIVND (reference sequence). V was shortened by 7 bases and J by 1 base, with 22 bases between the two germline ends. This CDR3 has 18 residues. This CDR3 reads CASTPGRGQIQNTGELFF. The CDR3 region has the DNA TGTGCCAGTACCCCTGGGCGGGGACAGATACAGAACACCGGGGAGCTGTTTTTT.

This sequence joins TRBV30 and TRBJ1-1; no clear D. The germline gives CDR1 GTSNPN, CDR2 SVGIG (reference sequence). V was pared by 1 base and J by 0 bases, with 9 bases between. The CDR3 extends over 14 amino acids. This CDR3 reads CAWSAGPMNTEAFF. CDR3 bases: TGTGCCTGGAGTGCGGGTCCGATGAACACTGAAGCTTTCTTT. The variable domain in full, with the rest retrieved from reference TRBV30 and TRBJ1-1, is SQTIHQWPATLVQPVGSPLSLECTVEGTSNPNLYWYRQAAGRGLQLLFYSVGIGQISSEVPQNLSASRPQDRQFILSSKKLLLSDSGFYLCAWSAGPMNTEAFFGQGTRLTVV.

This clone was observed a few times. This same CDR3 is encoded by further DNA sequences in the sample. The rearrangement joins TRBV7-2 to TRBJ1-1; no clear D. This CDR3 spans 13 amino acids. V lost 5 bases, J lost 4 bases, and 11 bases lay in between. Germline V CDR1 and CDR2: SGHTA, FQGNSA. This chain's CDR3 is CASSTPLGTEAFF. CDR3 nucleotide sequence: TGTGCCAGCAGCACCCCCCTGGGCACTGAAGCTTTCTTT.